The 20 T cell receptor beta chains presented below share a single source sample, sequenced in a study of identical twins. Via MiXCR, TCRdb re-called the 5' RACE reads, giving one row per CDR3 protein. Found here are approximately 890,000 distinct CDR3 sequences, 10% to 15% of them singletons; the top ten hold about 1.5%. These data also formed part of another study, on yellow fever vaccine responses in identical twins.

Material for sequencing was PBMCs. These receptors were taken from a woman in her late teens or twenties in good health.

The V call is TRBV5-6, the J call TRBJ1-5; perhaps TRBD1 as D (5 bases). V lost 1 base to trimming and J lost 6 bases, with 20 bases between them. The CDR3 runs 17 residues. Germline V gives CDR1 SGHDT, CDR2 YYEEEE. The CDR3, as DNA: TGTGCCAGCAGCTTGTCCCCCTCATCAACGGGGGTTCAGCCCCAGCATTTT. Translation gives CASSLSPSSTGVQPQHF.

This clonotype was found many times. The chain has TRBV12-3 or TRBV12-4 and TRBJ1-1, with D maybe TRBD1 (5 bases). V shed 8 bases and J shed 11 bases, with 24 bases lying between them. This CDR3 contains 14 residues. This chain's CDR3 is CASSSLRATAGAFF. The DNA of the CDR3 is TGTGCCAGCTCGTCTCTCAGGGCGACGGCCGGGGCTTTCTTT.

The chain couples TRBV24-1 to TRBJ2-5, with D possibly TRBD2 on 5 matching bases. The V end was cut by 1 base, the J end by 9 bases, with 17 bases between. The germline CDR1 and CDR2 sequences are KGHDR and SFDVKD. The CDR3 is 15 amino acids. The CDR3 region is CATSDFSSSAGAQYF. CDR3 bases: TGTGCCACCAGTGATTTCAGCAGCAGTGCCGGGGCCCAGTACTTC.

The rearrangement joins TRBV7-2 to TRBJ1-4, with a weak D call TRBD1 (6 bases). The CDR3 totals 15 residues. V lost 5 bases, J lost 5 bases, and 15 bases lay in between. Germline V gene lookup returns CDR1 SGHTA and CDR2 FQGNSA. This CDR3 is CASSPTGTGNEKLFF. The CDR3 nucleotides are TGTGCCAGCAGCCCCACAGGGACCGGGAATGAAAAACTGTTTTTT. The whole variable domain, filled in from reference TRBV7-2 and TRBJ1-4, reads GAGVSQSPSNKVTEKGKDVELRCDPISGHTALYWYRQSLGQGLEFLIYFQGNSAPDKSGLPSDRFSAERTGGSVSTLTIQRTQQEDSAVYLCASSPTGTGNEKLFFGSGTQLSVL.

CDR3 coding DNA: TGTGCCAGCAGTTTAGAGTCAGCAAATCAGCCCCAGCATTTT. This gives the protein CASSLESANQPQHF. The V gene is TRBV12-3 or TRBV12-4, the J gene TRBJ1-5; D remains unclear. Between the trimmed V and J ends, which lost 1 base and 4 bases, there was a span of 8 bases. The length of the CDR3 is 14 residues.

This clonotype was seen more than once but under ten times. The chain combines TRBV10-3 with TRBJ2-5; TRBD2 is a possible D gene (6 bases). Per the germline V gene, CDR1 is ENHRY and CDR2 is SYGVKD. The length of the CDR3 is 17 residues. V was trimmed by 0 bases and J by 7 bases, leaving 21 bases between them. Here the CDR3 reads CAISESGHGGREATQYF. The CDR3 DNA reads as TGTGCCATCAGTGAGTCAGGTCACGGCGGCAGGGAGGCGACCCAGTACTTC.

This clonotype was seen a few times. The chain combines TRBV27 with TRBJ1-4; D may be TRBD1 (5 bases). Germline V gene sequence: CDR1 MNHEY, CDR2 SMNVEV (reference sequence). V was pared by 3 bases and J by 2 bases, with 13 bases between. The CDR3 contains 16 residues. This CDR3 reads CASSLQGAATNEKLFF. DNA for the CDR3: TGTGCCAGCAGTTTGCAGGGAGCGGCGACTAATGAAAAACTGTTTTTT.

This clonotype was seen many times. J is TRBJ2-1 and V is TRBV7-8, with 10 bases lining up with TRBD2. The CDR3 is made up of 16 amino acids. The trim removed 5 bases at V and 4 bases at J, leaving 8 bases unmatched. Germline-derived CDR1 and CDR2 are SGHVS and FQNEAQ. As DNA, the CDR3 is TGTGCCAGCAGCCTAGTGCTAGCGGGAGCTTACAATGAGCAGTTCTTC. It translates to CASSLVLAGAYNEQFF.

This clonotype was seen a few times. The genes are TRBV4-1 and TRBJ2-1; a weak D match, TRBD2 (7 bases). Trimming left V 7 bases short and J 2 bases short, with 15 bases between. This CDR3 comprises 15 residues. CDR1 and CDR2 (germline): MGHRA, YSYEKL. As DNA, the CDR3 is TGCGCCAGCAATATAGGCGGGGGCCCCTACAATGAGCAGTTCTTC. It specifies CASNIGGGPYNEQFF.

CDR3 sequence (DNA): TGTGCCAGCAGCCAAAGGGGTAGGAACACTGAAGCTTTCTTT. This encodes CASSQRGRNTEAFF. This chain joins TRBV7-9 and TRBJ1-1, with D perhaps TRBD1 (5 bases). V gave up 5 bases and J gave up 1 base, with 11 bases separating them. This CDR3 is built from 14 residues. Germline assignment: CDR1 SEHNR and CDR2 FQNEAQ (reference sequence).

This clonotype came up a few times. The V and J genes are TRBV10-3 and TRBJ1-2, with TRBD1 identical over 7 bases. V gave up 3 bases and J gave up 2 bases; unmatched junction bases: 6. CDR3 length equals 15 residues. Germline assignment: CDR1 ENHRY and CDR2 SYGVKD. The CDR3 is CAISDPGQRNYGYTF. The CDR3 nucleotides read TGTGCCATCAGTGATCCGGGACAGCGAAACTATGGCTACACCTTC.

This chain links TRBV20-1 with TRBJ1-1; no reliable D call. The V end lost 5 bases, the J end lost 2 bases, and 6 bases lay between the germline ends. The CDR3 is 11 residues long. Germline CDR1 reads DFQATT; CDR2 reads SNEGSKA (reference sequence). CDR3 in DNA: TGCAGTGCTGAGGACAACACTGAAGCTTTCTTT. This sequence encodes CSAEDNTEAFF.

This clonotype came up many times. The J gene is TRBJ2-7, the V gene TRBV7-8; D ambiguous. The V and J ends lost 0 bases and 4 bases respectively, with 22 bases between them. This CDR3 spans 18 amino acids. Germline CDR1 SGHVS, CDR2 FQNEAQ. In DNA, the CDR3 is TGTGCCAGCAGCTTAGCCGTTGATAGTAGGGTTTCGTCGTACGAGCAGTACTTC. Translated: CASSLAVDSRVSSYEQYF.

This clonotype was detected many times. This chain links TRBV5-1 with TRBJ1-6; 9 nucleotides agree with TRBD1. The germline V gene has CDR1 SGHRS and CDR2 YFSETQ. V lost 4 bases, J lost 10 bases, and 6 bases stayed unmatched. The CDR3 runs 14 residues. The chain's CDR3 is CASSPGQGGSPLHF. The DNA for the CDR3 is TGCGCCAGCAGCCCGGGACAGGGTGGATCACCCCTCCACTTT.

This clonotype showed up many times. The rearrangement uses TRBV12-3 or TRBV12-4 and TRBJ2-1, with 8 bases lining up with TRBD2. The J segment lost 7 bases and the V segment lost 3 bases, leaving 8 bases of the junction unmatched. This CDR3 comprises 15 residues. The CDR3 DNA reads TGTGCCAGCAGTTTCGCGAGCGGGAGAGGTAATGAGCAGTTCTTC. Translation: CASSFASGRGNEQFF.

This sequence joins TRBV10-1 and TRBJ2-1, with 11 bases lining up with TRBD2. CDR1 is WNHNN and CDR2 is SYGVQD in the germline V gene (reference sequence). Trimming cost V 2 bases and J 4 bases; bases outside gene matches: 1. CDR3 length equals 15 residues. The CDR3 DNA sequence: TGCGCCAGCAGTGAGCCTAGCGGGGGGTACAATGAGCAGTTCTTC. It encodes CASSEPSGGYNEQFF.

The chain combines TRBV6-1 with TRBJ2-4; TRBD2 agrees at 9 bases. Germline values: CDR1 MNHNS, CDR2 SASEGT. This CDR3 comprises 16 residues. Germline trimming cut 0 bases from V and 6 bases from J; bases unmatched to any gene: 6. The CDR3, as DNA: TGTGCCAGCAGTGAAGCAAAACTAGCGGGCGGAAACATTCAGTACTTC. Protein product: CASSEAKLAGGNIQYF.

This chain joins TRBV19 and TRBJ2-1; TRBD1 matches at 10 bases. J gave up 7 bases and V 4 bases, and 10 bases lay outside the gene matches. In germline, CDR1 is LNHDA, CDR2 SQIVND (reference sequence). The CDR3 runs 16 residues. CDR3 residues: CASSNVDRDRGNEQFF. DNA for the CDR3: TGTGCCAGTAGTAACGTAGACCGGGACAGGGGTAATGAGCAGTTCTTC.

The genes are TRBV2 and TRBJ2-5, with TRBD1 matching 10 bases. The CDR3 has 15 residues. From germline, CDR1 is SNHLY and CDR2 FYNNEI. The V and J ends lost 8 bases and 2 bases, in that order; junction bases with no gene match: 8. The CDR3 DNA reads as TGTGCCAGCGGGGGACAGGGGCTTCATCAAGAGACCCAGTACTTC. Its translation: CASGGQGLHQETQYF.

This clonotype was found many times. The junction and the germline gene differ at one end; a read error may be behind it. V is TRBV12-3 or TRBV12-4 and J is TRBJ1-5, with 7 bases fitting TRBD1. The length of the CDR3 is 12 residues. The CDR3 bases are TGTGCCAGCAGACTACCGGGACAGAGCCTCCTTTTT. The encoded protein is CASRLPGQSLLF.